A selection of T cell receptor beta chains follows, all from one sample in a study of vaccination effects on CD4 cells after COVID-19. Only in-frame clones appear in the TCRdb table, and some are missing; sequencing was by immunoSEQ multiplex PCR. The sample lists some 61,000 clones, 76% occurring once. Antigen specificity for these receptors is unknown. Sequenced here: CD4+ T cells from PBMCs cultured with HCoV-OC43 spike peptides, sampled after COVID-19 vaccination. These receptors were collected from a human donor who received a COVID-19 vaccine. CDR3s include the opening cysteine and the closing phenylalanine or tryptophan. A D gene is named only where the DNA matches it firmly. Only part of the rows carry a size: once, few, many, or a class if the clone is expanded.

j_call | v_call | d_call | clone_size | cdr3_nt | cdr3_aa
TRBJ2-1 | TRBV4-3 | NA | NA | TGCGCCAGCAGCCCTACTATTGTGGCAGCGCTTAGCTCCTACAATGAGCAGTTCTTC | CASSPTIVAALSSYNEQFF
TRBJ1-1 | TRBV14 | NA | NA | TGTGCCAGCGGAAGACAGTTGAACACTGAAGCTTTCTTT | CASGRQLNTEAFF
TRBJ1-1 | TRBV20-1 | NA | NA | TGCAGTGCTGGTGGAGGGGTGAGAACTGAAGCTTTCTTT | CSAGGGVRTEAFF
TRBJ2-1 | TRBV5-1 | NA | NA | TGCGCCAGCAGCTTGGCCCCGGGGGCCCCCTACAATGAGCAGTTCTTC | CASSLAPGAPYNEQFF
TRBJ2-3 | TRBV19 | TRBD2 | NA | TGTGCCAGTAGTATATGGCTAGCGGGTAGCACAGATACGCAGTATTTT | CASSIWLAGSTDTQYF
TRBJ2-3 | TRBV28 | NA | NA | TGTGCCAGCAGTTTAAGCACAGATACGCAGTATTTT | CASSLSTDTQYF
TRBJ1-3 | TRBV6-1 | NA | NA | TGTGCCAGCAGTTCCCAGAGCTCTGGAAACACCATATATTTT | CASSSQSSGNTIYF
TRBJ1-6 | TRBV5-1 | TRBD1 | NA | TGCGCCAGCAGCAATGGACAGGGGTCGAGGTCACCCCTCCACTTT | CASSNGQGSRSPLHF
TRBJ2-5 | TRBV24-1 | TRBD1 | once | TGTGCCACCAGTGATTTTAGTGGGGGACAGGGGGCAACCCAGTACTTC | CATSDFSGGQGATQYF
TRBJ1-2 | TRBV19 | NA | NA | TGTGCCAGTAGTAGACCCGGGACGGCGGCTAACTATGGCTACACCTTC | CASSRPGTAANYGYTF
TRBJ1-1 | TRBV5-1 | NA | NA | TGCGCCAGCAGCAGAAGGGAGGGGGGCACTGAAGCTTTCTTT | CASSRREGGTEAFF
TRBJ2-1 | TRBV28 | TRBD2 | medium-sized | TGTGCCAGCAGTTCCTCCGGACTAGCGGCTCACAATGAGCAGTTCTTC | CASSSSGLAAHNEQFF
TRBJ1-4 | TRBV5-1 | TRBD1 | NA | TGCGCCAGCAGCTTGGTTGGGGACAGCTTTGAAAAACTGTTTTTT | CASSLVGDSFEKLFF
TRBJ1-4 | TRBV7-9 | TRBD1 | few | TGTGCCAGCAGCTTGGGACAGGGTTCTGAAAAACTGTTTTTT | CASSLGQGSEKLFF
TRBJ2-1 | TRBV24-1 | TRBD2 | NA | TGTGCCACCAGTGATTCACTAGCGGGGGGAAAAGATTGGAATGAGCAGTTCTTC | CATSDSLAGGKDWNEQFF
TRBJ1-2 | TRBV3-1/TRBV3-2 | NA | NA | TGTGCCAGCAGCCATGTAGGCCGCGGCTACACCTTC | CASSHVGRGYTF
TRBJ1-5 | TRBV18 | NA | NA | TGTGCCAGCTCACCGTATGCGGATAGCAATCAGCCCCAGCATTTT | CASSPYADSNQPQHF
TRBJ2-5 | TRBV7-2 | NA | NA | TGTGCCAGCAGCTTAATGAGTATAGCAGGAGAGACCCAGTACTTC | CASSLMSIAGETQYF
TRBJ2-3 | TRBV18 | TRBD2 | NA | TGTGCCAGCTCACCCCTAGCGGCGGGCACAGATACGCAGTATTTT | CASSPLAAGTDTQYF
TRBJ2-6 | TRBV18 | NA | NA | TGTGCCAGCTCACCACCAGCAATTTTATCTGGGGCCAACGTCCTGACTTTC | CASSPPAILSGANVLTF
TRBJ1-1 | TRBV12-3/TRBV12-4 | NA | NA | TGTGCCAGCAGTTTAAGGCCGGTAACTGAAGCTTTCTTT | CASSLRPVTEAFF
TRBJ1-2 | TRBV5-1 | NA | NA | TGCGCCAGCAGCCCCCTTCCGCAGGGCGGATACACCTTC | CASSPLPQGGYTF
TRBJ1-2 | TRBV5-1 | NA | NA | TGCGCCAGCAGCTTGGATCCGGGGGGGATTAACTATGGCTACACCTTC | CASSLDPGGINYGYTF
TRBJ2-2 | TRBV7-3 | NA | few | TGTGCCAGCAGCTCAGGGTCGGGGACCGGGGAGCTGTTTTTT | CASSSGSGTGELFF
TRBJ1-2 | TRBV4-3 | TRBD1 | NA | TGCGCCAGCAGCCATGCCGGAGACAGGGCGATCTATGGCTACACCTTC | CASSHAGDRAIYGYTF
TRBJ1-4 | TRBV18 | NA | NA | TGTGCCAGCTCACCTCGTAATGAAAAACTGTTTTTT | CASSPRNEKLFF
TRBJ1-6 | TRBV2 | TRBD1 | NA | TGTGCCAGTCAGGGGGCAAGAGGACTTGAGAATTCACCCCTCCACTTT | CASQGARGLENSPLHF
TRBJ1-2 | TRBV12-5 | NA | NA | TGTGCTAGTGGTCCCCCCCCAAGGGTTGATGGCTACACCTTC | CASGPPPRVDGYTF
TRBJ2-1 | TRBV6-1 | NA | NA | TGTGCCAGCAGTGATGCCCCTAAAGGGTACAATGAGCAGTTCTTC | CASSDAPKGYNEQFF
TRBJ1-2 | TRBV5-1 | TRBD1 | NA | TGCGCCAGCAGCCCGATACAGGGGGCTCTTGGCTACACCTTC | CASSPIQGALGYTF
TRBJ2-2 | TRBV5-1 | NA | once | TGCGCCAGCAGCTTGTCGGCAGGGAACACCGGGGAGCTGTTTTTT | CASSLSAGNTGELFF
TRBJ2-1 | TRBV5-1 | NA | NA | TGCGCCAGCAGCTTGGCCCCCCGAGAGCAGTTCTTC | CASSLAPREQFF
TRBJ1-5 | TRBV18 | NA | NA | TGTGCCAGCTCACCCGGAGCAAATCAGCCCCAGCATTTT | CASSPGANQPQHF
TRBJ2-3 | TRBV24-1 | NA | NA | TGTGCCACCAGCCAAACAGGTAGCACAGATACGCAGTATTTT | CATSQTGSTDTQYF
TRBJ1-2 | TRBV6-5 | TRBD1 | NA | TGTGCCAGCACCGACAGGGGGCAGGGGAACTATGGCTACACCTTC | CASTDRGQGNYGYTF
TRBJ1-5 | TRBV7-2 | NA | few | TGTGCCAGCAGCTCAGATCCTTTCGGCAATCAGCCCCAGCATTTT | CASSSDPFGNQPQHF
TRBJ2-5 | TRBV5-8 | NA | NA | TGTGCCAGCAGCTTGATCAGGGGTGAGACCCAGTACTTC | CASSLIRGETQYF
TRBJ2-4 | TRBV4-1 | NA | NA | TGCGCCAGCAGCCAAGGAGGGCCGGAGGCCAAAAACATTCAGTACTTC | CASSQGGPEAKNIQYF
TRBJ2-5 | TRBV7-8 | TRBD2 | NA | TGTGCCAGCGCTAGCGGGGGTCCGCAAGAGATCCAGTACTTC | CASASGGPQEIQYF
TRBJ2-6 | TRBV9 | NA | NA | TGTGCCAGCAGCGTAGTTCCTGGGGCCAACGTCCTGACTTTC | CASSVVPGANVLTF
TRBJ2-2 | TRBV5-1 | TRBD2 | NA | TGCGCCAGCAGCTTACTAGCGGGGAACACCGGGGAGCTGTTTTTT | CASSLLAGNTGELFF
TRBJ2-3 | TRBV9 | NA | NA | TGTGCCAGCAGCCCAAGAAGGGGGTCCGCAGATACGCAGTATTTT | CASSPRRGSADTQYF
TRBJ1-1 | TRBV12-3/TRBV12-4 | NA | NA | TGTGCCAGCAGCAAGGACATGTCTGAAGCTTTCTTT | CASSKDMSEAFF
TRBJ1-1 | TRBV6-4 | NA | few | TGTGCCAGCAGTGAGAGAGTGGACACTGAAGCTTTCTTT | CASSERVDTEAFF
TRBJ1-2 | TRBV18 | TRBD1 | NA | TGTGCCAGCTCGTCGGGACAGGGACTGGGTGGCTACACCTTC | CASSSGQGLGGYTF
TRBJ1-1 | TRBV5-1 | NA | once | TGCGCCAGCAGCTTGTCTCCGGGCCGAGAAAACACTGAAGCTTTCTTT | CASSLSPGRENTEAFF
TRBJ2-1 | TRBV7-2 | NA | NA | TGTGCCAGCAGCTTAGGGGAGAGCTCCTACAATGAGCAGTTCTTC | CASSLGESSYNEQFF
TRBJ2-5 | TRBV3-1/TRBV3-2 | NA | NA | TGTGCCAGCAGCCAAAACGGGGGCGGAAAGACCCAGTACTTC | CASSQNGGGKTQYF
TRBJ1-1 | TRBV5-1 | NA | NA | TGCGCCAGCAGCAGTAGAATACGCCGGGACACTGAAGCTTTCTTT | CASSSRIRRDTEAFF